The present T cell receptor (beta chain) was sequenced within a study of blood T cells in healthy people across ages. This clonotype has more than one count but fewer than ten. Combining a sample-barcoded 5' primer with a J-beta primer mix, a second PCR ran for about 7 to 11 cycles. From the 5' RACE reads, TCRdb called clonotypes with MiXCR, one entry per CDR3 protein. Of 550,000 to 750,000 distinct CDR3 sequences in the sample, 21% were seen once. V gave up 6 bases and J gave up 5 bases; unmatched junction bases: 12. The CDR3 sequence is 16 residues long. Germline V gives CDR1 DFQATT, CDR2 SNEGSKA (reference sequence).

The V call is TRBV20-1, the J call TRBJ2-7; TRBD2 agrees at 14 bases. Sequencing input: blood. This TCR was sampled from a man in his sixties or seventies in good health. This chain's CDR3 is CSAPGLAGGRNDEQYF. CDR3 coding DNA: TGCAGTGCCCCTGGACTAGCGGGAGGCAGGAACGACGAGCAGTACTTC.